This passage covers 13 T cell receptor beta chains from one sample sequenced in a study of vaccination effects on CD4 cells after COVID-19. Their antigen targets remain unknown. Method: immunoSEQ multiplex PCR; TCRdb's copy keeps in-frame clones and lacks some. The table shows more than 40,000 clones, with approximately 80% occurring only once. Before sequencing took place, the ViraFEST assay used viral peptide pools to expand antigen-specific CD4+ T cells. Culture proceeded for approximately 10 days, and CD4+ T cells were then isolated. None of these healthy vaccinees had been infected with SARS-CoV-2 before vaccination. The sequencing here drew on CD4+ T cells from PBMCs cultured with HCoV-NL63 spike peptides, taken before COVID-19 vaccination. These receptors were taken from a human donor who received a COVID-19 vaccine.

The CDR3 nucleotides are TGTGCCAGCAGTACCTATCGACAGGGGGGGAACACTGAAGCTTTCTTT. The encoded protein is CASSTYRQGGNTEAFF. V and J are TRBV27 and TRBJ1-1; 9 bases align to TRBD1. Germline V gene lookup returns CDR1 MNHEY and CDR2 SMNVEV (reference sequence). The CDR3 covers 16 residues. Germline trimming cut 5 bases from V and 1 base from J; bases unmatched to any gene: 8.

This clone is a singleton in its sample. CDR3 bases: TGTGCCAGCAGTTTTACCCCCTTAGGAGACACTGAAGCTTTCTTT. It yields the protein CASSFTPLGDTEAFF. The rearrangement links TRBV11-1 to TRBJ1-1; D unclear. V was trimmed by 6 bases and J by 3 bases, leaving 17 bases between them. CDR3 size: 15 residues. Germline CDR1 is SGHAT and CDR2 is FQDESV (reference sequence).

The DNA of the CDR3 is TGCGCCAGCAGCCGGTCCGGCAGCTTGAACTATGGCTACACCTTC. This codes for CASSRSGSLNYGYTF. The rearrangement uses TRBV4-1 and TRBJ1-2; D is unresolved. V was pared by 4 bases and J by 2 bases, with 14 bases between. CDR1 and CDR2 from the germline V gene are MGHRA and YSYEKL. This CDR3 region has 15 residues.

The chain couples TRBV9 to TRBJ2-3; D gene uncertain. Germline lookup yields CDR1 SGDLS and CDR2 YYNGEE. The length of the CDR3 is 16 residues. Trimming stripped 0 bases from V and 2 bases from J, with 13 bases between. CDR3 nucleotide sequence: TGTGCCAGCAGCGTAGGAAGGGTCAGCTCCACAGATACGCAGTATTTT. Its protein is CASSVGRVSSTDTQYF.

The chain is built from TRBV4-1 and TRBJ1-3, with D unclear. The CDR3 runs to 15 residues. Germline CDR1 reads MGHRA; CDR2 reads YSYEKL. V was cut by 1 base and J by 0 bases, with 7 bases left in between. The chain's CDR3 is CASSQVRASGNTIYF. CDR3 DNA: TGCGCCAGCAGCCAAGTCCGTGCCTCTGGAAACACCATATATTTT.

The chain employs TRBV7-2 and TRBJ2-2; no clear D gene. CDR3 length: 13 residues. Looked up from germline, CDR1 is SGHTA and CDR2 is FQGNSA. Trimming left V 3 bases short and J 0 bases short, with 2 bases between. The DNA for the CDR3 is TGTGCCAGCAGCTTTACGAACACCGGGGAGCTGTTTTTT. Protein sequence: CASSFTNTGELFF.

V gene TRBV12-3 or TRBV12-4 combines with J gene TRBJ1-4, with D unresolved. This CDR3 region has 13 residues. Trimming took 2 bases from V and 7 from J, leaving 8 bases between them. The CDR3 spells CASSLTPGEKLFF. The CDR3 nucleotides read TGTGCCAGCAGTTTAACCCCGGGTGAAAAACTGTTTTTT.

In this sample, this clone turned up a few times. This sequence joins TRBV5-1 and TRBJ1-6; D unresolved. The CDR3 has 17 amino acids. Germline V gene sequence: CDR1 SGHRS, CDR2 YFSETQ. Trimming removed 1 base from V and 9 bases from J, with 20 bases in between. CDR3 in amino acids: CASSLSSEGKKASPLHF. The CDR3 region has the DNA TGCGCCAGCAGCTTGAGTAGTGAAGGGAAAAAAGCTTCACCCCTCCACTTT.

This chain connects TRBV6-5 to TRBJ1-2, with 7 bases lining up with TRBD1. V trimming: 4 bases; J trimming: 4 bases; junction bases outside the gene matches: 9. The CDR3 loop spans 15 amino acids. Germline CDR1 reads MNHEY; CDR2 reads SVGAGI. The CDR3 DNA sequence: TGTGCCAGCAGTTCTGGGGGGACAGCGGGCTATGGCTACACCTTC. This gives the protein CASSSGGTAGYGYTF.

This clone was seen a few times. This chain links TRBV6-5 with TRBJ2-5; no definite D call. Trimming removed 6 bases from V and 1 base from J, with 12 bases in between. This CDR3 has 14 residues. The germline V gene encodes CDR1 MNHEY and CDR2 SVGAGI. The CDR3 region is CASRLTWGQETQYF. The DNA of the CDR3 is TGTGCCAGCAGACTTACCTGGGGCCAAGAGACCCAGTACTTC.

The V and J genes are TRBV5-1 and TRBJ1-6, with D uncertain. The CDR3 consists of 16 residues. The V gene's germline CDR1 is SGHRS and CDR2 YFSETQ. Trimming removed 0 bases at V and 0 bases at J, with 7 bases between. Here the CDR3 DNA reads TGCGCCAGCAGCTTGGAAGGGAGCTCCTATAATTCACCCCTCCACTTT. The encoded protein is CASSLEGSSYNSPLHF. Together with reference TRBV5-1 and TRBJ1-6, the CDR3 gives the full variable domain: KAGVTQTPRYLIKTRGQQVTLSCSPISGHRSVSWYQQTPGQGLQFLFEYFSETQRNKGNFPGRFSGRQFSNSRSEMNVSTLELGDSALYLCASSLEGSSYNSPLHFGNGTRLTVT.

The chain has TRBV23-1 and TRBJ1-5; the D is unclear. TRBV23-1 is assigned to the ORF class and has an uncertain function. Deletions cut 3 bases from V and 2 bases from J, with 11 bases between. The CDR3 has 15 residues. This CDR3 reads CASSHPPGGNQPQHF. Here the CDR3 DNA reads TGCGCCAGCAGTCACCCCCCTGGAGGCAATCAGCCCCAGCATTTT.

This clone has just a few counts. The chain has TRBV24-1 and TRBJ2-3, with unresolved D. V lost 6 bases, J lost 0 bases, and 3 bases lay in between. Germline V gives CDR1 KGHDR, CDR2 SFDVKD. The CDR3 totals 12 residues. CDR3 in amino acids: CATSQSTDTQYF. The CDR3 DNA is TGTGCCACCAGTCAAAGCACAGATACGCAGTATTTT.